Listed below are T cell receptor beta chains from one sample, sequenced in a study of blood T cell repertoires in COVID-19. Clones were sequenced by immunoSEQ multiplex PCR, and TCRdb holds only the in-frame ones, with some missing. The data hold roughly 120,000 clones, with 75% to 85% observed a single time. Sample: peripheral blood. The receptors originated from a human donor in a cohort sampled during active COVID-19. Each CDR3 is given with its conserved first and last residue. A D gene is named only where the DNA matches it firmly. Rows may omit the clone size; those that give it use once, few, many or a size class.

abundance,d_gene,v_gene,j_gene,CDR3aa,CDR3nt
.,TRBD1,TRBV4-1,TRBJ1-6,CASSSGTGTNSPLHF,TGCGCCAGCAGCTCGGGGACAGGAACCAATTCACCCCTCCACTTT
.,TRBD1,TRBV2,TRBJ2-1,CASRRDSFNEQFF,TGTGCCAGCAGAAGGGACAGTTTCAATGAGCAGTTCTTC
.,.,TRBV6-1,TRBJ2-7,CASSEVNYEQYF,TGTGCCAGCAGTGAAGTAAACTACGAGCAGTACTTC
.,TRBD1,TRBV24-1,TRBJ2-1,CATSDSSGTGRNEQFF,TGTGCCACCAGTGACTCCTCCGGGACAGGGCGCAATGAGCAGTTCTTC
.,.,TRBV6-7,TRBJ2-1,CASSLEGQPSPWEQFF,TGTGCCAGCAGTTTAGAGGGACAACCCTCTCCATGGGAGCAGTTCTTC
once,.,TRBV5-6,TRBJ1-4,CASSLRQANEKLFF,TGTGCCAGCAGCTTGAGACAAGCTAATGAAAAACTGTTTTTT
few,TRBD1,TRBV4-1,TRBJ2-7,CASSQTPGQAYEQYF,TGCGCCAGCAGCCAAACGCCGGGACAGGCCTACGAGCAGTACTTC
.,TRBD2,TRBV18,TRBJ2-3,CASSPVAGAGTDTQYF,TGTGCCAGCTCACCAGTAGCGGGGGCCGGCACAGATACGCAGTATTTT
.,.,TRBV11-2,TRBJ1-3,CASSSSVGNTIYF,TGTGCCAGCAGCTCCTCCGTTGGAAACACCATATATTTT
.,.,TRBV5-1,TRBJ2-2,CASSLLGNTGELFF,TGCGCCAGCAGCTTGCTCGGGAACACCGGGGAGCTGTTTTTT
.,.,TRBV6-5,TRBJ2-7,CASSRTVGYEQYF,TGTGCCAGCAGCCGGACAGTGGGATACGAGCAGTACTTC
.,.,TRBV7-2,TRBJ1-6,CASSLKSSYNSPLHF,TGTGCCAGCAGCTTAAAGAGCTCCTATAATTCACCCCTCCACTTT
many,.,TRBV4-1,TRBJ1-1,CASSQDRGAGTEAFF,TGCGCCAGCAGCCAAGATCGGGGGGCTGGCACTGAAGCTTTCTTT
.,TRBD2,TRBV5-1,TRBJ2-1,CASSQLAGAIYNEQFF,TGCGCCAGCAGCCAACTAGCGGGGGCTATCTACAATGAGCAGTTCTTC
.,TRBD1,TRBV5-6,TRBJ1-2,CASSPRTGGAGFYGYTF,TGTGCCAGCAGCCCCCGGACAGGGGGCGCGGGCTTCTATGGCTACACCTTC
.,TRBD1,TRBV2,TRBJ1-1,CASSTMGQANTEAFF,TGTGCCAGCAGTACTATGGGACAGGCGAACACTGAAGCTTTCTTT
.,.,TRBV2,TRBJ2-3,CASSEVSTDTQYF,TGTGCCAGCAGCGAGGTTTCCACAGATACGCAGTATTTT
.,.,TRBV6-2/TRBV6-3,TRBJ2-3,CASSYSEENTDTQYF,TGTGCCAGCAGTTACTCGGAGGAAAACACAGATACGCAGTATTTT
.,.,TRBV11-2,TRBJ2-6,CASSPRSSGANVLTF,TGTGCCAGCAGCCCCCGGTCCTCTGGGGCCAACGTCCTGACTTTC
.,TRBD1,TRBV7-2,TRBJ2-5,CASSQTRTGNQETQYF,TGTGCCAGCAGCCAAACCCGGACAGGGAATCAAGAGACCCAGTACTTC
few,TRBD1,TRBV3-1/TRBV3-2,TRBJ2-3,CASSQDIHRGTDTQYF,TGTGCCAGCAGCCAAGATATTCACAGGGGTACAGATACGCAGTATTTT
few,.,TRBV5-1,TRBJ1-4,CASSTDLGGTNEKLFF,TGCGCCAGCAGCACCGACTTGGGAGGCACTAATGAAAAACTGTTTTTT
.,.,TRBV5-1,TRBJ2-1,CASSFDTNNEQFF,TGCGCCAGCAGCTTCGACACGAACAATGAGCAGTTCTTC
.,TRBD2,TRBV5-4,TRBJ2-5,CASSLVVAGSSYETQYF,TGTGCCAGCAGCTTGGTGGTAGCGGGGTCGTCCTATGAGACCCAGTACTTC
.,.,TRBV9,TRBJ1-3,CASSVEQGLNSGNTIYF,TGTGCCAGCAGCGTAGAGCAGGGACTTAACTCTGGAAACACCATATATTTT
.,TRBD1,TRBV6-2/TRBV6-3,TRBJ1-2,CASSTGQVYGYTF,TGTGCCAGCAGTACCGGACAGGTCTATGGCTACACCTTC
.,.,TRBV28,TRBJ2-7,CASSPVGGPDEQYF,TGTGCCAGCAGTCCAGTCGGGGGGCCGGACGAGCAGTACTTC
.,.,TRBV29-1,TRBJ1-3,CSVLDSFFSGNTIYF,TGCAGCGTGCTGGACAGCTTTTTCTCTGGAAACACCATATATTTT
.,TRBD1,TRBV4-1,TRBJ2-2,CASSQNVGQHTGELFF,TGCGCCAGCAGCCAAAATGTGGGACAGCACACCGGGGAGCTGTTTTTT